A single count supports the clone carrying this T cell receptor beta chain. Original data processing: Amplifying reference gene primers gave estimates of nucleated cell counts. The data were produced by immunoSEQ multiplex PCR, yet TCRdb's version contains in-frame clones alone and is incomplete. V and J calls plus clone size are reproduced from that table; the DNA served to infer D and trimming. The sample shows about 140,000 clones, 65% to 85% of them seen only once. Trimming cost V 5 bases and J 3 bases, with 7 bases left between them. CDR3 length: 13 amino acids. From germline, CDR1 is SGHTA and CDR2 FQGNSA. The data were obtained in a study of blood T cell repertoires in COVID-19. Background on the study: Italy, Spain and the United States were the sources of the convalescent and acute COVID-19 samples.

This rearrangement joins TRBV7-2 to TRBJ2-2; D remains ambiguous. Sequencing was performed on peripheral blood. The origin of this receptor is a woman aged 55-69 years with acute or convalescent COVID-19. CDR3 nucleotides: TGTGCCAGCAGCACGGTTTACACCGGGGAGCTGTTTTTT. The encoded protein is CASSTVYTGELFF.